The clone carrying this T cell receptor (beta chain) came up many times. This entry is derived from a study of T cell repertoires in cytomegalovirus infection. TCRdb recomputed calls from the reads with MiXCR, one row per CDR3 protein. The sample holds some 280,000 distinct CDR3 sequences, roughly 13% seen once. This CDR3 spans 14 amino acids. Germline assignment: CDR1 SGHTA and CDR2 FQGNSA. With V trimmed by 5 bases and J by 7 bases, 9 bases remained unmatched. This clonotype was obtained from a human donor in good health (CMV status not recorded). Some clones in this sample may be carry-over from other donors' samples. The chain links TRBV7-2 to TRBJ1-2; TRBD1 aligns across 8 bases. Sequencing was performed on PBMCs. The CDR3 nucleotides read TGTGCCAGCAGCCTTAGGACAGGGTACGGTGGCTACACCTTC. Protein sequence: CASSLRTGYGGYTF.